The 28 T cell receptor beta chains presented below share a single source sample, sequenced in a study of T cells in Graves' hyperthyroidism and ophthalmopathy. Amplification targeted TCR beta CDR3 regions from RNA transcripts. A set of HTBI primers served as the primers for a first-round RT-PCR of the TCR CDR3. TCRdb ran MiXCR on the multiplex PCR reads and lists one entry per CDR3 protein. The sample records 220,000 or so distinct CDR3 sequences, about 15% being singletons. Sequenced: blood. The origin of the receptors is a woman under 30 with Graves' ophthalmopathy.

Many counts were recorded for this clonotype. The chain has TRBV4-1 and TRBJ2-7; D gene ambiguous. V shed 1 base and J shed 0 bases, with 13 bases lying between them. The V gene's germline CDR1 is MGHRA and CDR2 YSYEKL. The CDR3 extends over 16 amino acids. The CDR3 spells CASSQVVLRTSYEQYF. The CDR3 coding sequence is TGCGCCAGCAGCCAAGTTGTACTCCGAACCTCCTACGAGCAGTACTTC.

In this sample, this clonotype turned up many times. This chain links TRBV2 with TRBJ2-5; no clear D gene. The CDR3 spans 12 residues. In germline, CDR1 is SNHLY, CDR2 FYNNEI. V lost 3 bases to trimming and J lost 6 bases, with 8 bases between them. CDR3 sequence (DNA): TGTGCCAGCAGTGAGGTAGTACAGACCCAGTACTTC. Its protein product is CASSEVVQTQYF.

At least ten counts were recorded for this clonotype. CDR3 coding DNA: TGTGCCATCAGTGAGTCTGACAGACTTCAGAATGAGCAGTTCTTC. This codes for CAISESDRLQNEQFF. J is TRBJ2-1 and V is TRBV10-3; tentative D call: TRBD1 (5 bases). The germline V and J ends were trimmed by 0 bases and 7 bases, with 13 bases remaining between them. CDR3 length equals 15 residues. Germline CDR1 ENHRY, CDR2 SYGVKD.

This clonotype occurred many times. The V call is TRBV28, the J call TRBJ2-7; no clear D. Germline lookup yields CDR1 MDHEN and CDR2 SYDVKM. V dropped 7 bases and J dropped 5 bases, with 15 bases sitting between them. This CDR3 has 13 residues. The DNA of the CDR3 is TGTGCCAGCAAACCACACAGTCTCGACGAGCAGTACTTC. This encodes CASKPHSLDEQYF.

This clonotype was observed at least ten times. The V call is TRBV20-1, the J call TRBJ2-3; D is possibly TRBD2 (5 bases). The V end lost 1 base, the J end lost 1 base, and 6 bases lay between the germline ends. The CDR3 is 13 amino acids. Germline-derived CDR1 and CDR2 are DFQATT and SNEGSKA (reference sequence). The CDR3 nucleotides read TGCAGTGCTAGAGCACTAGGCACAGATACGCAGTATTTT. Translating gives CSARALGTDTQYF.

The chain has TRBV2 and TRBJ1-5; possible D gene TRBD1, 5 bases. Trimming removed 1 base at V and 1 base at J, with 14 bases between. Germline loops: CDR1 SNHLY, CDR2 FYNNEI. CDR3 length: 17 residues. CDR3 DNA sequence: TGTGCCAGCAGTGAAGAGTTTGCAGGGCTGAGCAATCAGCCCCAGCATTTT. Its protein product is CASSEEFAGLSNQPQHF.

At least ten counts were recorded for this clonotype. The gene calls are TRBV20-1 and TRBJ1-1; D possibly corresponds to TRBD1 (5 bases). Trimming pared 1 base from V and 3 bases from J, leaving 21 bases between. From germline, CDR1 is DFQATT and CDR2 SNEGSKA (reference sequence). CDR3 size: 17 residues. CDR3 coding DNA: TGCAGTGCTAGAGGACCCATTGTCGGGACGGCATACACTGAAGCTTTCTTT. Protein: CSARGPIVGTAYTEAFF.

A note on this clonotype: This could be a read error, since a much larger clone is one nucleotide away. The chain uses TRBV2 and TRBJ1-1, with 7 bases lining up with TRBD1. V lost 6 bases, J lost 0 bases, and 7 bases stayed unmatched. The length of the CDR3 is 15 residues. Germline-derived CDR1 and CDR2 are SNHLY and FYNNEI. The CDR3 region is CASSGDREMNTEAFF. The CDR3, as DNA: TGTGCCAGCAGCGGCGACAGGGAAATGAACACTGAAGCTTTCTTT.

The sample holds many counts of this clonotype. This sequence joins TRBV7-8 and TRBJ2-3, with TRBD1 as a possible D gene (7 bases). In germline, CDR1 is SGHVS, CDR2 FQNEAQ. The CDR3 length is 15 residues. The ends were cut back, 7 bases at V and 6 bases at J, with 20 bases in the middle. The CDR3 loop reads CASTDRSPGGDTQYF. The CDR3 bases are TGTGCCAGCACCGACCGGTCGCCAGGGGGGGATACGCAGTATTTT.

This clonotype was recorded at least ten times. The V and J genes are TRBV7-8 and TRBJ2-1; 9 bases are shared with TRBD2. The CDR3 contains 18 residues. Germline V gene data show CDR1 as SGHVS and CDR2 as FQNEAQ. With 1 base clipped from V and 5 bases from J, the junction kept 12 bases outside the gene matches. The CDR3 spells CASSLVRLAGFNHNEQFF. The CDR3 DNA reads TGTGCCAGCAGCTTAGTTAGGCTAGCGGGATTTAACCACAATGAGCAGTTCTTC.

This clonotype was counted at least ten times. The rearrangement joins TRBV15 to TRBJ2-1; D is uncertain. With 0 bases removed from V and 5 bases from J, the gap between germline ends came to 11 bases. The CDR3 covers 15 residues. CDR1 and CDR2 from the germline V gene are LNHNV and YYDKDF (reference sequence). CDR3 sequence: CATSRDVRVDNEQFF. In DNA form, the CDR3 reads TGTGCCACCAGCAGAGATGTACGGGTTGACAATGAGCAGTTCTTC.

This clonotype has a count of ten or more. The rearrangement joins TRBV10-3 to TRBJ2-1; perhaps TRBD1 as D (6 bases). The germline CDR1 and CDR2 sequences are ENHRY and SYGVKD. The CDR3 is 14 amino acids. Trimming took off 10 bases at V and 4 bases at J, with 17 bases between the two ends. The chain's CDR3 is CATTNNRDYNEQFF. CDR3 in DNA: TGTGCCACGACTAATAACAGGGATTACAATGAGCAGTTCTTC.

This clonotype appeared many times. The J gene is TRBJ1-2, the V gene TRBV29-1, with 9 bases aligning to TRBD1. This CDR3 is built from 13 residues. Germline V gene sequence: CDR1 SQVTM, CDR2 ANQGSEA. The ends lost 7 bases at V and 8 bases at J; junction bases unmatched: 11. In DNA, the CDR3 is TGCAGCGCTATAACTAGGACAGGGGTCGGCTACACCTTC. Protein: CSAITRTGVGYTF.

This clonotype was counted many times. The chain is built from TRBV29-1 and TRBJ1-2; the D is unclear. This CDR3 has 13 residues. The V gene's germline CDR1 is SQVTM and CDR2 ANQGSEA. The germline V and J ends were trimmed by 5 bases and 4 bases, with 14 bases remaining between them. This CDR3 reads CSVYGGQAYGYTF. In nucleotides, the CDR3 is TGCAGCGTTTACGGAGGGCAGGCCTATGGCTACACCTTC.

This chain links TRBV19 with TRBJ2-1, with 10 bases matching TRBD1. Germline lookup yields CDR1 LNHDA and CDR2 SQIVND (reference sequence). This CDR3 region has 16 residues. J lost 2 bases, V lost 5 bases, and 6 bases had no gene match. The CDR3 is CASSQPGTGAYNEQFF. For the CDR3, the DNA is TGTGCCAGTAGTCAGCCCGGGACAGGGGCCTACAATGAGCAGTTCTTC.

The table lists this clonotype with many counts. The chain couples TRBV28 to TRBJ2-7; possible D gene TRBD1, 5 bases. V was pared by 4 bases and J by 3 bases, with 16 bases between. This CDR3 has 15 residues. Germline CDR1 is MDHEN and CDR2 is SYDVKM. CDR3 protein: CASSYQDTTFYEQYF. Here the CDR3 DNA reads TGTGCCAGCAGTTACCAGGACACCACCTTCTACGAGCAGTACTTC.

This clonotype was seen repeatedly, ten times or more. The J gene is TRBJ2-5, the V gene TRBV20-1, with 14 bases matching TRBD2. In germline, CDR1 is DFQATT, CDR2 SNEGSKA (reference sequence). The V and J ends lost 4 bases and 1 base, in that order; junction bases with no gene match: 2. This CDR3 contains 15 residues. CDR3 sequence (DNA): TGCAGTGCTAAGACTAGCGGGAGGGGCCAAGAGACCCAGTACTTC. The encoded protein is CSAKTSGRGQETQYF.

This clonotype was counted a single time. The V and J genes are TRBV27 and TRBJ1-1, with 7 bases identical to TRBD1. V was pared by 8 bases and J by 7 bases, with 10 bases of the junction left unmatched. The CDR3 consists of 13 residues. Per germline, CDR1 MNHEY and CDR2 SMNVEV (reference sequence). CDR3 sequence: CASRSGQLIEAFF. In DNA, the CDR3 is TGTGCCAGCCGGTCGGGACAGCTGATTGAAGCTTTCTTT.

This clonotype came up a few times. CDR3: CASSTTYRGWAFF. The CDR3 bases are TGTGCCAGTAGTACGACCTACAGGGGTTGGGCTTTCTTT. The genes are TRBV19 and TRBJ1-1; 7 bases map to TRBD1. V lost 4 bases to trimming and J lost 11 bases; unmatched junction nucleotides: 10. The CDR3 has 13 amino acids. Germline V CDR1 and CDR2: LNHDA, SQIVND (reference sequence).

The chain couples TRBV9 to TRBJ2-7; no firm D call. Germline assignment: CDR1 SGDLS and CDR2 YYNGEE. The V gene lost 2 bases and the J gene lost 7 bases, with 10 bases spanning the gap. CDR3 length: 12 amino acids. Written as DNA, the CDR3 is TGTGCCAGCAGCGTTGACAACCAGGAGCAGTACTTC. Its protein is CASSVDNQEQYF.

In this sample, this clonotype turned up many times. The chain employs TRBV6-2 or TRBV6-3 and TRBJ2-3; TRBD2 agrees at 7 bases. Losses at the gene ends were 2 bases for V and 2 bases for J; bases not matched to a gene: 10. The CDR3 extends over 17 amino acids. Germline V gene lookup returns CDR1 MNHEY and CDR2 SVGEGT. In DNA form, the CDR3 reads TGTGCCAGCAGTTACCCGCCGGCGGGAGACCTCACAGATACGCAGTATTTT. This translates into CASSYPPAGDLTDTQYF.

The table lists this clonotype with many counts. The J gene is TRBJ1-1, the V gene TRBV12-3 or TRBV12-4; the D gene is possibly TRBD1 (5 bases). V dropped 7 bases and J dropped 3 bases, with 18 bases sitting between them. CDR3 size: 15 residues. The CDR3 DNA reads TGTGCCAGCAACTCCGTCTGGGGGGTGGACACTGAAGCTTTCTTT. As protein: CASNSVWGVDTEAFF.

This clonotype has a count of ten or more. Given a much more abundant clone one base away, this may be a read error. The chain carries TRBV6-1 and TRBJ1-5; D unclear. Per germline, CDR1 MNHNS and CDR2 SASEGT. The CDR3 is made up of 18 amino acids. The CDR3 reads CANSPLGWQSSKNQPQHF. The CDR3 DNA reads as TGTGCCAACAGTCCCCTAGGTTGGCAGTCCAGCAAGAATCAGCCCCAGCATTTT.

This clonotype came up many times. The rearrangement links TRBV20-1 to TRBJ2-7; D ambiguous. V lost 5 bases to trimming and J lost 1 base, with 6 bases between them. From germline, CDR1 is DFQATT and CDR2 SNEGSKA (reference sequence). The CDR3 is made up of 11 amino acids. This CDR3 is CSAGSSYEQYF. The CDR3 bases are TGCAGTGCTGGCAGTTCCTACGAGCAGTACTTC.

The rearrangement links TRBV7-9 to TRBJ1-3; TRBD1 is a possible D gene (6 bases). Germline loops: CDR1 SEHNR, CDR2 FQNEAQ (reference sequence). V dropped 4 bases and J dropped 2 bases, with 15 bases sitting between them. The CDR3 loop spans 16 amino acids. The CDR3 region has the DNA TGTGCCAGCAGCTCGACGGGCCAGGGGACTGGAAACACCATATATTTT. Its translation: CASSSTGQGTGNTIYF.

In DNA form, the CDR3 reads TGTGCCAGTAAATCGGACAGGACGAACACCGGGGAGCTGTTTTTT. This translates into CASKSDRTNTGELFF. The chain carries TRBV19 and TRBJ2-2; the match to TRBD1 covers 7 bases. Germline-derived CDR1 and CDR2 are LNHDA and SQIVND (reference sequence). Losses at the gene ends were 7 bases for V and 0 bases for J; bases not matched to a gene: 5. The CDR3 totals 15 residues.

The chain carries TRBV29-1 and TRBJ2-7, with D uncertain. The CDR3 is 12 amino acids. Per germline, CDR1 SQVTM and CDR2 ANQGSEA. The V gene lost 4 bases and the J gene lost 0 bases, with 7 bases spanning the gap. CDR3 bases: TGCAGCGTTGTTACTGGCTCCTACGAGCAGTACTTC. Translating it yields CSVVTGSYEQYF.

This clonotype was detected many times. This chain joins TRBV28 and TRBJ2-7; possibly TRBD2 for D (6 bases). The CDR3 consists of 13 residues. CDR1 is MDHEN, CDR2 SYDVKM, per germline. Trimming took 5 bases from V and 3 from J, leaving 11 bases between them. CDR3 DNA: TGTGCCAGCAGTGGCCGGGAGAACTACGAGCAGTACTTC. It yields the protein CASSGRENYEQYF.